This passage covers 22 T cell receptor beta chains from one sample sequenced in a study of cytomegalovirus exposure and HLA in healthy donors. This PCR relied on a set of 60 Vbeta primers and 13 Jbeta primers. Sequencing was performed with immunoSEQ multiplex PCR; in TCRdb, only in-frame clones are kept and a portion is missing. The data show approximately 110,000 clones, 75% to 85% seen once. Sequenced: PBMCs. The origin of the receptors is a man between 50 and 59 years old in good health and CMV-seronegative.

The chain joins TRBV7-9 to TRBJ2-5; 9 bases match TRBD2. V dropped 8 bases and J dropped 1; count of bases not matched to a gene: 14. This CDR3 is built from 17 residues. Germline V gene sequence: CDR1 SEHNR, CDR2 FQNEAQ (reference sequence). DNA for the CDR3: TGTGCCAGCGTACTGGCGGGGGGGGCGGGTACCCAAGAGACCCAGTACTTC. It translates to CASVLAGGAGTQETQYF.

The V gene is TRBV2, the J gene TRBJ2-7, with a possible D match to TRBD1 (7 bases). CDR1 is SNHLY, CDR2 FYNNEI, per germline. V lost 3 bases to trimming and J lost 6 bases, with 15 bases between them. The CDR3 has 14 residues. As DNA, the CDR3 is TGTGCCAGCAGTGAGAGGAGGGGGCCGTTCGAGCAGTACGTC. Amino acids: CASSERRGPFEQYV.

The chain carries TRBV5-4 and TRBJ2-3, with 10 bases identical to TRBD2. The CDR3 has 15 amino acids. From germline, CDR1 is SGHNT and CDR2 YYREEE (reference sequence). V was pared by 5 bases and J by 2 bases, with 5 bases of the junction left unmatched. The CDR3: CASSSTSGLTDTQYF. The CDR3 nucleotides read TGTGCCAGCAGTTCGACTAGCGGGCTCACAGATACGCAGTATTTT.

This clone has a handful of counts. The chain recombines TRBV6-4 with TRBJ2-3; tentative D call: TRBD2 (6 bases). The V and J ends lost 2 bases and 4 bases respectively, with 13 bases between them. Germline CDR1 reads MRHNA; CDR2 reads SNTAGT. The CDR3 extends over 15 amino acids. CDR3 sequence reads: CASSDTPGTSDTQYF. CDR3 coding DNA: TGTGCCAGCAGTGACACTCCCGGGACTTCAGATACGCAGTATTTT.

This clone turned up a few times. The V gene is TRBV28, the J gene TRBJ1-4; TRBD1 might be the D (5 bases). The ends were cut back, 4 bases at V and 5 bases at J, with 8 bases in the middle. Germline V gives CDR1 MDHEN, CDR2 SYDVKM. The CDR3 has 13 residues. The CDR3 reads CASSSTVNEKLFF. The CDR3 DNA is TGTGCCAGCAGTTCGACAGTGAATGAAAAACTGTTTTTT.

CDR3 in DNA: TGTGCCAGCAGCGTAGTAGACAGTTTGAACACTGAAGCTTTCTTT. It translates to CASSVVDSLNTEAFF. This rearrangement joins TRBV9 to TRBJ1-1; D might be TRBD1 (5 bases). CDR1 and CDR2 (germline): SGDLS, YYNGEE. This CDR3 region has 15 residues. The V gene lost 0 bases and the J gene lost 0 bases, with 9 bases spanning the gap.

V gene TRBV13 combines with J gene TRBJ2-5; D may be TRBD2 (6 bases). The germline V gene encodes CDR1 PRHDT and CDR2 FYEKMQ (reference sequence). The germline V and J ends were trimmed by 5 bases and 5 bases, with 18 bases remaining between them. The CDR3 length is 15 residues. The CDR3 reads CASSPESTRGETQYF. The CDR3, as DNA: TGTGCCAGCAGCCCCGAATCGACTAGAGGGGAGACCCAGTACTTC.

As DNA, the CDR3 is TGCGCCAGCAGCCAAGTTACAGGCAACTCTGGAAACACCATATATTTT. This encodes CASSQVTGNSGNTIYF. The V call is TRBV4-1, the J call TRBJ1-3; D might be TRBD1 (5 bases). Germline values: CDR1 MGHRA, CDR2 YSYEKL. The CDR3 loop spans 16 amino acids. Trimming took 1 base from V and 0 from J, leaving 10 bases between them.

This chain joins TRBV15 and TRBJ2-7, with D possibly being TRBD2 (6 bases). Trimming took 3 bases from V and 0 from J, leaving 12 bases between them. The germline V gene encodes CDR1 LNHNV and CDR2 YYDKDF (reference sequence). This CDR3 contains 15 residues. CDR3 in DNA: TGTGCCACCAGCAGGGGAGGACAAAGCTCCTACGAGCAGTACGTC. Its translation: CATSRGGQSSYEQYV.

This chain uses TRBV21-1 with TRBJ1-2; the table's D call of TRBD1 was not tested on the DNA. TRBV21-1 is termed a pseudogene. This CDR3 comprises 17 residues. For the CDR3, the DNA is TGTGCCAGCAGCAAAGGGATTGAACACAGGGAAGGATTCGGCTACACCTTC. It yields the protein CASSKGIEHREGFGYTF.

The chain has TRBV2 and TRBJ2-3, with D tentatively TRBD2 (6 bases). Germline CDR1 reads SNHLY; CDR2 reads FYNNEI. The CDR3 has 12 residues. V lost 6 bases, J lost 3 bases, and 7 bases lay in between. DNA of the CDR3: TGTGCCAGCAGGCTAGCGACAGATACGCAGTATTTT. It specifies CASRLATDTQYF.

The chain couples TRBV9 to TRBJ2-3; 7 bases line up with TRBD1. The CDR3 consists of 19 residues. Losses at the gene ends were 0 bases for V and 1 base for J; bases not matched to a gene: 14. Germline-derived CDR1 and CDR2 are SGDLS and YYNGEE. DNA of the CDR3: TGTGCCAGCAGCGTAGAGGGGAGACAGGGTCCTACCCGCACAGATACGCAGTATTTT. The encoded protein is CASSVEGRQGPTRTDTQYF.

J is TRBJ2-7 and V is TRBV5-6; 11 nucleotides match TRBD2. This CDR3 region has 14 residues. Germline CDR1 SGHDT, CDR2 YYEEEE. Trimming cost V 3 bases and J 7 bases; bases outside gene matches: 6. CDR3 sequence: CASSSGLAGGEQYF. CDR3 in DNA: TGTGCCAGCAGCTCCGGACTAGCGGGCGGGGAGCAGTACTTC.

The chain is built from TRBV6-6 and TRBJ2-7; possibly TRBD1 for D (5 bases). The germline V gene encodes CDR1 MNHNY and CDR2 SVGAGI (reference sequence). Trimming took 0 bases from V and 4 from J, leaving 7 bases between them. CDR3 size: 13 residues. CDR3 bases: TGTGCCAGCAGTTACTCCCAGGGTTACGAGCAGTACTTC. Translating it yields CASSYSQGYEQYF.

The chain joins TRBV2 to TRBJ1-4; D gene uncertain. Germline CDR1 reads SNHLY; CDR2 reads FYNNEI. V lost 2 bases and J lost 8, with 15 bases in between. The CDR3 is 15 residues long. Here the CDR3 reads CASSEPYRMREKLFF. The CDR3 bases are TGTGCCAGCAGTGAACCGTATCGGATGAGGGAAAAACTGTTTTTT. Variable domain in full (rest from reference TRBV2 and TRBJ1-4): EPEVTQTPSHQVTQMGQEVILRCVPISNHLYFYWYRQILGQKVEFLVSFYNNEISEKSEIFDDQFSVERPDGSNFTLKIRSTKLEDSAMYFCASSEPYRMREKLFFGSGTQLSVL.

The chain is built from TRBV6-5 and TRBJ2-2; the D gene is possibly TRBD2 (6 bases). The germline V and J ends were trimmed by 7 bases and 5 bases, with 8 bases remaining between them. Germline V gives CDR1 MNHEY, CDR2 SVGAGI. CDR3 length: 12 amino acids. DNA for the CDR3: TGTGCCAGCAACGGGGGAACCGGGGAGCTGTTTTTT. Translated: CASNGGTGELFF.

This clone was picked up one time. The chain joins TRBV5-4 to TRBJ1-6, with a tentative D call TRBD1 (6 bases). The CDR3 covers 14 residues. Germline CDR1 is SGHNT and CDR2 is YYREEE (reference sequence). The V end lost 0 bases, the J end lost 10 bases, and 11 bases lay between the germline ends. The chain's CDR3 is CASSLATGKSPLHF. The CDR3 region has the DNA TGTGCCAGCAGCTTGGCCACAGGGAAGTCACCCCTCCACTTT.

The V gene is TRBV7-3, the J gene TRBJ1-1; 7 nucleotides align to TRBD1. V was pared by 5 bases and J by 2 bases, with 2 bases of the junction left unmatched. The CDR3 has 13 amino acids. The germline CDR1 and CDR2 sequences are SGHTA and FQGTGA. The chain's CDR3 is CASSPGGNTEAFF. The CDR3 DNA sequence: TGTGCCAGCAGCCCAGGGGGAAACACTGAAGCTTTCTTT.

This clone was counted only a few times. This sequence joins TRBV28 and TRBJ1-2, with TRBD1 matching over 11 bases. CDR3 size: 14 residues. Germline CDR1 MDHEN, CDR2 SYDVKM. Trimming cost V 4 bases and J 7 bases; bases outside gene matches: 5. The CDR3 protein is CASSSGQGARGYTF. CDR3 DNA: TGTGCCAGCAGTTCCGGACAGGGGGCACGTGGCTACACCTTC.

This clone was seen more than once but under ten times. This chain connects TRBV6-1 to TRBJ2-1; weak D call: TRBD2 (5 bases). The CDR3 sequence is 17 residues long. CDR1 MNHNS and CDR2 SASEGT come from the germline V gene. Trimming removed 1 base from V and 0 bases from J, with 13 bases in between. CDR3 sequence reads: CASSEGYGLSSYNEQFF. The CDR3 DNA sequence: TGTGCCAGCAGTGAAGGGTACGGACTCAGCTCCTACAATGAGCAGTTCTTC.

The chain's CDR3 is CASSIQDTGELFF. The CDR3 bases are TGTGCCAGTAGTATACAGGACACCGGGGAGCTGTTTTTT. V gene TRBV19 combines with J gene TRBJ2-2; D remains unclear. Germline V lookup: CDR1 LNHDA, CDR2 SQIVND (reference sequence). Trimming removed 2 bases from V and 3 bases from J, with 4 bases in between. There are 13 residues in the CDR3.

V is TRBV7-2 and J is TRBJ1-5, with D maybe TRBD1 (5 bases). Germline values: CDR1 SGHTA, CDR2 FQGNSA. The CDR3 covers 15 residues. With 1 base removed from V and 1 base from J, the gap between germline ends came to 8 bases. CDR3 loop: CASSLEQASNQPQHF. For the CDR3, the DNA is TGTGCCAGCAGCTTAGAACAGGCAAGCAATCAGCCCCAGCATTTT.